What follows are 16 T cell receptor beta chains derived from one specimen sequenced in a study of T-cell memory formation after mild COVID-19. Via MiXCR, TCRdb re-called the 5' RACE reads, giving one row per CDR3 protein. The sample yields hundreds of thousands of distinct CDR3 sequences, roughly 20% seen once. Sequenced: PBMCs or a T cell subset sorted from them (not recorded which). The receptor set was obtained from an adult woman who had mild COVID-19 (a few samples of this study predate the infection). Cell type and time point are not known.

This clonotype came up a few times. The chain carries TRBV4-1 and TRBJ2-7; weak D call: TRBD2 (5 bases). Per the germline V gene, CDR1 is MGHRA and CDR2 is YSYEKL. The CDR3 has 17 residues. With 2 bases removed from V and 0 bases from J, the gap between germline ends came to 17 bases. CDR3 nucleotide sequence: TGCGCCAGCAGCCAAACGACCACGGACTTCCGCTCCTACGAGCAGTACTTC. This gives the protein CASSQTTTDFRSYEQYF.

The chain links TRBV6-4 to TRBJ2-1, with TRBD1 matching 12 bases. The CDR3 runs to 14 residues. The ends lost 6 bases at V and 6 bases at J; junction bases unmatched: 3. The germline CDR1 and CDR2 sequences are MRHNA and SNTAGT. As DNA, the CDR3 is TGTGCCAGCAGACCGGGACAGGGGGCCAATGAGCAGTTCTTC. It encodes CASRPGQGANEQFF.

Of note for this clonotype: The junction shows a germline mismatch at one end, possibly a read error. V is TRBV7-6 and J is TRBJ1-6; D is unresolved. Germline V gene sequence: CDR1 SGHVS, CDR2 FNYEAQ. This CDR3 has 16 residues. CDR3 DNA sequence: TGTGCCAGCAGCCTAGCCGAGACATCAAGTAATTCACCCCTCCACTTT. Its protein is CASSLAETSSNSPLHF.

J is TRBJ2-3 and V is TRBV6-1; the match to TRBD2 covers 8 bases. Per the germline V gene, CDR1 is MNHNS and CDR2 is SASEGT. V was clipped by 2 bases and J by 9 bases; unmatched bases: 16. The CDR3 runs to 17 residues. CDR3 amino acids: CASSERGTSGVGGTQYF. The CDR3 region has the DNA TGTGCCAGCAGTGAAAGGGGAACTAGCGGAGTAGGAGGAACGCAGTATTTT.

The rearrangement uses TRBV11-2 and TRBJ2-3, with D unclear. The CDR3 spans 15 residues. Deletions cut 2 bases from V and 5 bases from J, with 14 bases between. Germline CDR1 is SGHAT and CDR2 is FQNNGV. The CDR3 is CASSLFSGARDTQYF. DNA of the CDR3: TGTGCCAGCAGCTTATTTTCGGGCGCAAGAGATACGCAGTATTTT. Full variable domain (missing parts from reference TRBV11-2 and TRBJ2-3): EAGVAQSPRYKIIEKRQSVAFWCNPISGHATLYWYQQILGQGPKLLIQFQNNGVVDDSQLPKDRFSAERLKGVDSTLKIQPAKLEDSAVYLCASSLFSGARDTQYFGPGTRLTVL.

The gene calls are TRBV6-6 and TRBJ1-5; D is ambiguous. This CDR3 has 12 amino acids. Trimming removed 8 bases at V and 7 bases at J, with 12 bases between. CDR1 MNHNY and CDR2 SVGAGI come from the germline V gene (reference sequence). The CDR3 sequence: CASVGQQQPQHF. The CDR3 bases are TGTGCCAGCGTGGGCCAGCAACAGCCCCAGCATTTT.

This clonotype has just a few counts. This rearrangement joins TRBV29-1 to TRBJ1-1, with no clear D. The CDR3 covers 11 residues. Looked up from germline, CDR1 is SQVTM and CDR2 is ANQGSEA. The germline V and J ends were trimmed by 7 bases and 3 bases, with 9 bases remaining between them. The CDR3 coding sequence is TGCAGCGGCCAGGTAGACACTGAAGCTTTCTTT. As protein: CSGQVDTEAFF. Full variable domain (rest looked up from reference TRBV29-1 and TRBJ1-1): SAVISQKPSRDICQRGTSLTIQCQVDSQVTMMFWYRQQPGQSLTLIATANQGSEATYESGFVIDKFPISRPNLTFSTLTVSNMSPEDSSIYLCSGQVDTEAFFGQGTRLTVV.

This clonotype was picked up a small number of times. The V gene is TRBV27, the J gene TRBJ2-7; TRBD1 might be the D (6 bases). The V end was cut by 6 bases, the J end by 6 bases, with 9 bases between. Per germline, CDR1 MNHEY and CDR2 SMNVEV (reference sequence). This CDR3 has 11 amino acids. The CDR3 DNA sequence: TGTGCCAGCAGGACAGGTATCGAGCAGTACTTC. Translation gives CASRTGIEQYF.

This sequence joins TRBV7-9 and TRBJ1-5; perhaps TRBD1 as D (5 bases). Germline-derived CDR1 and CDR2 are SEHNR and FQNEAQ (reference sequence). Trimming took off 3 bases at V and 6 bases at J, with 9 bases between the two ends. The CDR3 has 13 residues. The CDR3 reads CASSFQGGQPQHF. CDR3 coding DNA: TGTGCCAGCAGCTTCCAGGGTGGTCAGCCCCAGCATTTT.

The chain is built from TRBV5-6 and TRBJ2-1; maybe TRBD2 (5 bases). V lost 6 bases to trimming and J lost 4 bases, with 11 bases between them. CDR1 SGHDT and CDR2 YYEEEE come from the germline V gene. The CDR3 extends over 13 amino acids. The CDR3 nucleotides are TGTGCCAGCATATCCGGGGTATACAATGAGCAGTTCTTC. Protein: CASISGVYNEQFF.

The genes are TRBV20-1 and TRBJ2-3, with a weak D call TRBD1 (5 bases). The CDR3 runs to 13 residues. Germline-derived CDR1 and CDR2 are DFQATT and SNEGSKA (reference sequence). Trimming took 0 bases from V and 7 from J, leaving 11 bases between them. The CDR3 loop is CSARETDTHTQYF. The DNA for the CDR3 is TGCAGTGCTAGAGAGACGGACACTCATACGCAGTATTTT.

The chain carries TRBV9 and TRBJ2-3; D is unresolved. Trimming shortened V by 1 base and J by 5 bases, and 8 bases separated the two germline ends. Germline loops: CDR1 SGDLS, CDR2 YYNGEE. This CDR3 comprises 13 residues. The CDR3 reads CASSVSLGDTQYF. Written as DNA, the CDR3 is TGTGCCAGCAGCGTATCCCTCGGAGATACGCAGTATTTT.

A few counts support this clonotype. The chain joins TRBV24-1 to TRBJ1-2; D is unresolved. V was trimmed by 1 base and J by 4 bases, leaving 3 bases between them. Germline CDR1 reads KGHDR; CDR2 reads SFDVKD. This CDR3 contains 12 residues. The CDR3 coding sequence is TGTGCCACCAGTGATTTCAGCTATGGCTACACCTTC. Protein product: CATSDFSYGYTF.

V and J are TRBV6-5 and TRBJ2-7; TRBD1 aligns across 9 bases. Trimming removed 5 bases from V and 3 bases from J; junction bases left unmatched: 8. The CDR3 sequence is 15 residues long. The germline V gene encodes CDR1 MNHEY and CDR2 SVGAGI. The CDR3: CASSRGQGGIYEQYF. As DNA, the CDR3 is TGTGCCAGCAGTAGGGGACAGGGAGGAATCTACGAGCAGTACTTC.

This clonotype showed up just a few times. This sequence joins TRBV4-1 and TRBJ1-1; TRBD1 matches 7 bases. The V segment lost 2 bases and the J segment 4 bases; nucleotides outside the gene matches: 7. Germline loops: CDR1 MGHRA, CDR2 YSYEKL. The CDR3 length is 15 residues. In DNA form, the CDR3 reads TGCGCCAGCAGCCAACACTACTCAGGGGGCACTGAAGCTTTCTTT. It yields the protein CASSQHYSGGTEAFF.

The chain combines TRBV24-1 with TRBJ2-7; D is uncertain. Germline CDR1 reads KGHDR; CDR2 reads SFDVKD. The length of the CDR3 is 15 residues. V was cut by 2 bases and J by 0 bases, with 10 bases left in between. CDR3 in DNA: TGTGCCACCAGTGATTCTACAACAAGCTCCTACGAGCAGTACTTC. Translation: CATSDSTTSSYEQYF.